One sample yielded the 27 T cell receptor beta chains listed below, sequenced in a study of Graves' ophthalmopathy and Graves' hyperthyroidism. Amplification of TCR beta CDR3 regions used RNA transcripts. HTBI primers were employed in first-round RT-PCR, then a second-round multiplex PCR followed. TCRdb fed the multiplex PCR reads into MiXCR, producing one record per CDR3 protein. The sample has over a million distinct CDR3 sequences, about two fifths seen once. Sequencing was carried out using peripheral blood or thyroid tissue (not recorded which). The receptors were gathered from an adult man with Graves' hyperthyroidism.

At least ten counts were recorded for this clonotype. This chain joins TRBV5-8 and TRBJ2-5, with 8 bases matching TRBD2. Germline CDR1 reads SGHTS; CDR2 reads YDEGEE. After removal of 9 bases from V and 4 bases from J, the junction contained 8 bases not matched to a gene. This CDR3 is 13 amino acids long. The CDR3 DNA sequence: TGTGCCACCGAAGCGGGAGTGGGAGAGACCCAGTACTTC. Protein: CATEAGVGETQYF.

CDR3 region: CASSVRQGHQPQHF. In DNA form, the CDR3 reads TGTGCCAGCAGCGTCCGACAGGGTCATCAGCCCCAGCATTTT. The rearrangement joins TRBV5-6 to TRBJ1-5; 7 bases match TRBD1. The V gene end was trimmed by 4 bases and the J gene end by 5 bases; junction bases not matched to a gene: 6. This CDR3 has 14 amino acids. Germline values: CDR1 SGHDT, CDR2 YYEEEE.

The genes are TRBV7-6 and TRBJ2-7; no reliable D call. This CDR3 has 12 residues. Germline V gene data show CDR1 as SGHVS and CDR2 as FNYEAQ. Trimming removed 0 bases from V and 8 bases from J, with 8 bases in between. The CDR3 is CASSLAGSQQYF. Here the CDR3 DNA reads TGTGCCAGCAGCTTAGCGGGAAGTCAGCAGTACTTC.

This clonotype appeared many times. The DNA of the CDR3 is TGCGCCAGCAGCCAGGAGGGACAGTCGGAGACCCAGTACTTC. Its translation is CASSQEGQSETQYF. The rearrangement links TRBV4-1 to TRBJ2-5, with D tentatively TRBD1 (7 bases). Trimming shortened V by 3 bases and J by 5 bases, and 13 bases separated the two germline ends. The CDR3 extends over 14 amino acids. Germline V gene lookup returns CDR1 MGHRA and CDR2 YSYEKL.

The CDR3 here is CASIRQAGWNGYTF. The CDR3 coding sequence is TGTGCCAGCATTCGACAGGCTGGGTGGAATGGCTACACCTTC. The chain is built from TRBV28 and TRBJ1-2; D is possibly TRBD1 (6 bases). The CDR3 has 14 amino acids. Germline CDR1 and CDR2: MDHEN and SYDVKM. The V gene lost 7 bases and the J gene lost 6 bases, with 18 bases spanning the gap.

This chain joins TRBV25-1 and TRBJ1-2; D may be TRBD1 (6 bases). Germline V gene lookup returns CDR1 MGHDK and CDR2 SYGVNS. The V gene lost 4 bases and the J gene lost 2 bases, with 11 bases spanning the gap. This CDR3 is built from 14 residues. The CDR3 DNA reads as TGTGCCAGCAGTGTGGGGGCGCCCAACTATGGCTACACCTTC. Its protein product is CASSVGAPNYGYTF.

The table lists this clonotype with many counts. The chain joins TRBV7-2 to TRBJ2-5; the D gene is possibly TRBD1 (7 bases). The CDR3 contains 16 residues. The V end lost 8 bases, the J end lost 2 bases, and 21 bases lay between the germline ends. Germline CDR1 reads SGHTA; CDR2 reads FQGNSA. CDR3 sequence: CASRRGAGGYQETQYF. The CDR3 DNA is TGTGCCAGCCGTCGCGGGGCAGGGGGGTATCAAGAGACCCAGTACTTC.

This clonotype was seen repeatedly, ten times or more. V usage is TRBV2 and J usage is TRBJ1-5; D unresolved. Trimming took 6 bases from V and 4 from J, leaving 7 bases between them. This CDR3 region has 12 residues. Germline V CDR1 and CDR2: SNHLY, FYNNEI. The CDR3 protein is CASRPPNQPQHF. Here the CDR3 DNA reads TGTGCCAGCAGGCCCCCTAATCAGCCCCAGCATTTT.

This clonotype was detected a few times. J is TRBJ1-3 and V is TRBV6-5; tentatively, D is TRBD1 (5 bases). The CDR3 has 15 amino acids. The V and J ends lost 8 bases and 4 bases respectively, with 18 bases between them. From germline, CDR1 is MNHEY and CDR2 SVGAGI. CDR3: CASGTLGLAGNTIYF. The CDR3 DNA is TGTGCCAGCGGTACTCTGGGGCTCGCCGGAAACACCATATATTTT.

This clonotype was found many times. The genes are TRBV19 and TRBJ2-6; TRBD1 matches 7 bases. In germline, CDR1 is LNHDA, CDR2 SQIVND (reference sequence). CDR3 length equals 15 residues. Unmatched junction bases numbered 7, after V lost 11 bases and J lost 0 bases. The CDR3 is CAVRDSISGANVLTF. The CDR3 region has the DNA TGTGCCGTCCGGGACAGCATCTCTGGGGCCAACGTCCTGACTTTC.

The chain recombines TRBV6-4 with TRBJ1-2; tentative D call: TRBD1 (6 bases). The germline V gene has CDR1 MRHNA and CDR2 SNTAGT. This CDR3 region has 15 residues. V lost 2 bases and J lost 6, with 16 bases in between. CDR3 nucleotide sequence: TGTGCCAGCAGTGACGAACCGGGACATCGAAATGGCTACACCTTC. Protein: CASSDEPGHRNGYTF.

V usage is TRBV2 and J usage is TRBJ2-1, with no clear D. Germline V gene sequence: CDR1 SNHLY, CDR2 FYNNEI. This CDR3 is 15 amino acids long. V lost 1 base, J lost 4 bases, and 11 bases lay in between. The CDR3 region is CASSEVVVVYNEQFF. The CDR3 DNA reads as TGTGCCAGCAGTGAAGTTGTGGTCGTATACAATGAGCAGTTCTTC.

In this sample, this clonotype turned up many times. V gene TRBV9 combines with J gene TRBJ1-1; D unclear. This CDR3 contains 15 residues. V lost 0 bases and J lost 0, with 9 bases in between. Germline V gene data show CDR1 as SGDLS and CDR2 as YYNGEE. CDR3 in amino acids: CASSVVNLMNTEAFF. In DNA, the CDR3 is TGTGCCAGCAGCGTAGTCAACTTAATGAACACTGAAGCTTTCTTT.

This clonotype has ten or more counts. The gene calls are TRBV7-9 and TRBJ2-6; D is perhaps TRBD1 or TRBD2 (5 bases each). Germline-derived CDR1 and CDR2 are SEHNR and FQNEAQ (reference sequence). This CDR3 contains 18 residues. V was shortened by 4 bases and J by 0 bases, with 16 bases between the two germline ends. The CDR3, as DNA: TGTGCCAGCAGCTCCCCGGGACGCAGCAGCTCTGGGGCCAACGTCCTGACTTTC. Its protein product is CASSSPGRSSSGANVLTF.

This clonotype has just a few counts. The chain employs TRBV11-2 and TRBJ1-3; possibly TRBD1 for D (5 bases). Looked up from germline, CDR1 is SGHAT and CDR2 is FQNNGV. The CDR3 loop spans 16 amino acids. The ends were cut back, 5 bases at V and 0 bases at J, with 14 bases in the middle. The chain's CDR3 is CASSIGRGGSGNTIYF. The DNA for the CDR3 is TGTGCCAGCAGCATCGGGAGGGGTGGCTCTGGAAACACCATATATTTT. Looking up the rest from reference TRBV11-2 and TRBJ1-3 gives the full variable domain: EAGVAQSPRYKIIEKRQSVAFWCNPISGHATLYWYQQILGQGPKLLIQFQNNGVVDDSQLPKDRFSAERLKGVDSTLKIQPAKLEDSAVYLCASSIGRGGSGNTIYFGEGSWLTVV.

There are many counts of this clonotype. J is TRBJ1-5 and V is TRBV5-1; D is perhaps TRBD1 (6 bases). V lost 0 bases, J lost 5 bases, and 15 bases lay in between. The CDR3 covers 16 residues. Germline CDR1 and CDR2: SGHRS and YFSETQ. CDR3 nucleotides: TGCGCCAGCAGCTTGGGTCTCAGGGGCGGGGATCAGCCCCAGCATTTT. Translating gives CASSLGLRGGDQPQHF.

In its sample, this clonotype was seen a few times. This chain joins TRBV6-2 or TRBV6-3 and TRBJ1-1; no firm D call. V was clipped by 7 bases and J by 3 bases, with 15 bases between them. Germline V lookup: CDR1 MNHEY, CDR2 SVGEGT. This CDR3 region has 14 residues. The CDR3 DNA sequence: TGTGCCAGCATGCACGGGCTCCGGGACACTGAAGCTTTCTTT. It specifies CASMHGLRDTEAFF.

This clonotype was picked up many times. The chain employs TRBV29-1 and TRBJ2-6; 9 bases are a match to TRBD1. The CDR3 covers 18 residues. Germline V lookup: CDR1 SQVTM, CDR2 ANQGSEA. The J segment lost 0 bases and the V segment lost 6 bases, leaving 12 bases of the junction unmatched. In DNA form, the CDR3 reads TGCAGCGTCATTCTCCCCGGGACAGGGTCCTCTGGGGCCAACGTCCTGACTTTC. This gives the protein CSVILPGTGSSGANVLTF.

V and J are TRBV7-2 and TRBJ1-2; 7 bases fit TRBD1. Germline values: CDR1 SGHTA, CDR2 FQGNSA. The trim removed 8 bases at V and 5 bases at J, leaving 17 bases unmatched. The CDR3 is made up of 16 amino acids. CDR3 region: CASGRSETGSSYGYTF. The CDR3, as DNA: TGTGCCAGCGGTCGATCTGAGACAGGGAGTAGTTATGGCTACACCTTC.

This clonotype was counted many times. The V call is TRBV6-5, the J call TRBJ1-2, with 7 bases lining up with TRBD1. With V trimmed by 6 bases and J by 5 bases, 12 bases remained unmatched. The CDR3 covers 15 residues. Germline loops: CDR1 MNHEY, CDR2 SVGAGI. CDR3 bases: TGTGCCAGCAGAGAAAGGGGGACAGCGCATTATGGCTACACCTTC. It yields the protein CASRERGTAHYGYTF.

V is TRBV4-3 and J is TRBJ2-7; 7 bases are a match to TRBD1. The CDR3 contains 15 residues. V was pared by 4 bases and J by 2 bases, with 8 bases of the junction left unmatched. Germline V gene sequence: CDR1 LGHNA, CDR2 YSLEER. CDR3 nucleotides: TGCGCCAGCAGCCTCCGGGACAGAGAAACCTACGAGCAGTACTTC. This codes for CASSLRDRETYEQYF.

The rearrangement uses TRBV7-8 and TRBJ2-7, with D unclear. From germline, CDR1 is SGHVS and CDR2 FQNEAQ. V dropped 2 bases and J dropped 2 bases, with 13 bases sitting between them. The CDR3 has 15 residues. CDR3 region: CASSLRMGIPYEQYF. The CDR3 coding sequence is TGTGCCAGCAGCTTACGGATGGGCATTCCCTACGAGCAGTACTTC.

V and J are TRBV10-1 and TRBJ1-1; no clear D gene. Germline CDR1 and CDR2: WNHNN and SYGVQD (reference sequence). Trimming stripped 0 bases from V and 4 bases from J, with 12 bases between. The CDR3 sequence is 15 residues long. The DNA of the CDR3 is TGCGCCAGCAGTGAGTCAGGGTTAGGATTCACTGAAGCTTTCTTT. It codes for CASSESGLGFTEAFF.

This clonotype has ten or more counts. The CDR3 nucleotides read TGTGCCAGCAGTAAGGACAGCCTGAACACTGAAGCTTTCTTT. The encoded protein is CASSKDSLNTEAFF. The J gene is TRBJ1-1, the V gene TRBV12-3 or TRBV12-4, with D possibly TRBD1 on 6 matching bases. Trimming cost V 5 bases and J 0 bases, with 10 bases left between them. The CDR3 loop spans 14 amino acids.

The chain joins TRBV20-1 to TRBJ1-5, with D maybe TRBD1 (6 bases). The germline V gene encodes CDR1 DFQATT and CDR2 SNEGSKA (reference sequence). With 0 bases removed from V and 8 bases from J, the gap between germline ends came to 14 bases. This CDR3 comprises 14 residues. This CDR3 reads CSARDPGALEPQHF. CDR3 nucleotide sequence: TGCAGTGCTAGAGACCCAGGGGCTTTGGAGCCCCAGCATTTT.

As to this clonotype: As the CDR3 is not closed by the conserved phenylalanine or tryptophan, this likely results from a read error. This chain connects TRBV5-1 to TRBJ2-5; D call uncertain. The CDR3 loop spans 13 amino acids. Germline V CDR1 and CDR2: SGHRS, YFSETQ. CDR3: CASSLRTSETQYL. The CDR3 bases are TGTGCCAGCAGCTTGCGAACTTCGGAGACCCAGTACCTC.

This chain links TRBV4-1 with TRBJ2-2; D assignment may be TRBD1 or TRBD2 (5 bases each). This CDR3 is built from 15 residues. V was clipped by 5 bases and J by 7 bases, with 17 bases between them. Germline V CDR1 and CDR2: MGHRA, YSYEKL. CDR3 DNA: TGCGCCAGCAGCTCCCGGGACGGGGTCGGCGGGGAGCTGTTTTTT. This encodes CASSSRDGVGGELFF.